The 19 T cell receptor beta chains in this list originate from one sample, sequenced in a study of identical twins. TCRdb re-called the 5' RACE reads with MiXCR, one entry per CDR3 protein. The table records some 690,000 distinct CDR3 sequences, around 20% of them present only once. This same sample was also taken into another study, of T cells expressing NK-cell markers.

Sequences were obtained from PBMCs. The receptors shown here come from a woman aged 18-29 years in good health.

In its sample, this clonotype was seen a few times. J is TRBJ2-1 and V is TRBV18; D unclear. Germline CDR1 and CDR2: KGHSH and LQKENI. V lost 2 bases to trimming and J lost 1 base, with 12 bases between them. The CDR3 covers 16 residues. The CDR3 here is CASSPYRVLSYNEQFF. As DNA, the CDR3 is TGTGCCAGCTCACCATATAGGGTGTTGTCCTACAATGAGCAGTTCTTC. Supplemented by reference TRBV18 and TRBJ2-1, the full variable domain reads NAGVMQNPRHLVRRRGQEARLRCSPMKGHSHVYWYRQLPEEGLKFMVYLQKENIIDESGMPKERFSAEFPKEGPSILRIQQVVRGDSAAYFCASSPYRVLSYNEQFFGPGTRLTVL.

The chain recombines TRBV3-1 with TRBJ1-2; D uncertain. V lost 4 bases to trimming and J lost 7 bases, with 10 bases between them. The CDR3 is made up of 12 amino acids. Germline CDR1 is LGHDT and CDR2 is YNNKEL (reference sequence). CDR3: CASSRPGRGYTF. The CDR3 region has the DNA TGTGCCAGCAGCCGGCCGGGTCGTGGCTACACCTTC.

This clonotype occurred a few times. The chain recombines TRBV12-3 or TRBV12-4 with TRBJ1-1; D is undetermined. This CDR3 comprises 15 residues. V lost 5 bases and J 1 base, leaving 14 bases between the germline ends. CDR3 DNA sequence: TGTGCCAGCAGTCCGTACCCTGGTGAGAACACTGAAGCTTTCTTT. Residues: CASSPYPGENTEAFF.

This clonotype was seen ten or more times. This chain joins TRBV6-5 and TRBJ2-1; 11 nucleotides line up with TRBD2. The CDR3 contains 15 residues. Germline V gene data show CDR1 as MNHEY and CDR2 as SVGAGI. J was trimmed by 9 bases and V by 3 bases; bases with no gene match: 7. The CDR3 DNA sequence: TGTGCCAGCAGTTATTCACTAGCGGGAGATAGTGAGCAGTTCTTC. As protein: CASSYSLAGDSEQFF.

This clonotype showed up just a few times. The rearrangement uses TRBV7-2 and TRBJ2-1; TRBD2 matches 14 bases. J lost 2 bases, V lost 5 bases, and 5 bases had no gene match. The CDR3 is 17 amino acids. Germline lookup yields CDR1 SGHTA and CDR2 FQGNSA. CDR3 coding DNA: TGTGCCAGCAGCCGAGGACTAGCGGGGGGTACCTACAATGAGCAGTTCTTC. This translates into CASSRGLAGGTYNEQFF.

The table lists this clonotype with many counts. The rearrangement uses TRBV10-3 and TRBJ2-7; possibly TRBD1 or TRBD2 for D (5 bases each). Between the trimmed V and J ends, which lost 4 bases and 0 bases, there was a span of 10 bases. This CDR3 comprises 14 residues. Germline values: CDR1 ENHRY, CDR2 SYGVKD. CDR3 nucleotide sequence: TGTGCCATCAGTGGAGGGGCGCACTCCTACGAGCAGTACTTC. Its protein product is CAISGGAHSYEQYF.

Only a few counts were recorded for this clonotype. The genes are TRBV6-2 or TRBV6-3 and TRBJ2-7, with 8 bases aligning to TRBD1. Germline lookup yields CDR1 MNHEY and CDR2 SVGEGT. V lost 5 bases to trimming and J lost 6 bases; unmatched junction nucleotides: 9. This CDR3 spans 14 amino acids. The CDR3 DNA follows: TGTGCCAGCAGTGACGACCCGGGACAGGCCGAGCAGTACTTC. It translates to CASSDDPGQAEQYF.

The chain uses TRBV20-1 and TRBJ2-3; D is ambiguous. CDR1 is DFQATT and CDR2 is SNEGSKA in the germline V gene (reference sequence). Trimming shortened V by 6 bases and J by 4 bases, and 17 bases separated the two germline ends. The CDR3 spans 14 residues. CDR3 sequence: CSATKAGTPDTQYF. Here the CDR3 DNA reads TGCAGTGCCACTAAGGCTGGAACCCCAGATACGCAGTATTTT.

Only a few counts were recorded for this clonotype. The chain joins TRBV7-2 to TRBJ2-1; D is ambiguous. With 7 bases removed from V and 9 bases from J, the gap between germline ends came to 10 bases. The CDR3 length is 11 residues. Germline CDR1 and CDR2: SGHTA and FQGNSA. CDR3 loop: CASTPAFEQFF. The CDR3 DNA is TGTGCCAGCACCCCCGCGTTTGAGCAGTTCTTC.

This clonotype has just a few counts. The genes are TRBV20-1 and TRBJ2-7, with TRBD2 as a possible D gene (5 bases). The CDR3 consists of 13 residues. Trimming cost V 1 base and J 3 bases, with 10 bases left between them. The germline V gene encodes CDR1 DFQATT and CDR2 SNEGSKA (reference sequence). The CDR3 sequence is CSARGAANYEQYF. In nucleotides, the CDR3 is TGCAGTGCTAGAGGAGCGGCAAACTACGAGCAGTACTTC.

In its sample, this clonotype was seen many times. The chain has TRBV27 and TRBJ2-7; no definite D call. This CDR3 comprises 13 residues. Germline loops: CDR1 MNHEY, CDR2 SMNVEV (reference sequence). V lost 8 bases, J lost 3 bases, and 14 bases lay in between. In nucleotides, the CDR3 is TGTGCCAGCGGTCGAGCGTTAAGCTACGAGCAGTACTTC. Translation gives CASGRALSYEQYF.

In this sample, this clonotype turned up a few times. V gene TRBV20-1 combines with J gene TRBJ2-2; perhaps TRBD1 as D (5 bases). Trimming stripped 3 bases from V and 2 bases from J, with 16 bases between. The CDR3 has 16 residues. Germline V lookup: CDR1 DFQATT, CDR2 SNEGSKA (reference sequence). The CDR3 region is CSARPGQRSNTGELFF. As DNA, the CDR3 is TGCAGTGCTAGGCCCGGACAAAGGTCCAACACCGGGGAGCTGTTTTTT.

This clonotype has at least ten counts. The rearrangement uses TRBV20-1 and TRBJ2-7; D is perhaps TRBD2 (6 bases). The germline V gene encodes CDR1 DFQATT and CDR2 SNEGSKA (reference sequence). Between the trimmed V and J ends, which lost 2 bases and 2 bases, there was a span of 13 bases. The CDR3 is made up of 14 amino acids. The CDR3 DNA reads TGCAGTGCTAGATTGCGGGGTACTACCTACGAGCAGTACTTC. Protein: CSARLRGTTYEQYF.

This chain uses TRBV2 with TRBJ1-1; tentative D call: TRBD1 (6 bases). The ends were cut back, 5 bases at V and 12 bases at J, with 13 bases in the middle. This CDR3 comprises 11 residues. Looked up from germline, CDR1 is SNHLY and CDR2 is FYNNEI. This CDR3 reads CASSFDRLTFF. For the CDR3, the DNA is TGTGCCAGCAGTTTCGACAGGCTGACTTTCTTT.

This clonotype occurred many times. J is TRBJ2-5 and V is TRBV27, with D unresolved. V lost 2 bases and J 1 base, leaving 5 bases between the germline ends. CDR3 length: 13 residues. From germline, CDR1 is MNHEY and CDR2 SMNVEV (reference sequence). CDR3 DNA sequence: TGTGCCAGCAGTTTACGGACCCAAGAGACCCAGTACTTC. It yields the protein CASSLRTQETQYF.

J is TRBJ2-2 and V is TRBV20-1; D not resolved. In germline, CDR1 is DFQATT, CDR2 SNEGSKA (reference sequence). The germline V and J ends were trimmed by 3 bases and 0 bases, with 5 bases remaining between them. The CDR3 runs to 13 residues. The CDR3 loop is CSASDPNTGELFF. CDR3 DNA: TGCAGTGCTAGTGACCCGAACACCGGGGAGCTGTTTTTT.

This clonotype was detected a few times. The V gene is TRBV6-6, the J gene TRBJ1-2, with 9 bases lining up with TRBD1. The V segment lost 5 bases and the J segment 7 bases; nucleotides outside the gene matches: 2. Germline CDR1 MNHNY, CDR2 SVGAGI (reference sequence). The CDR3 consists of 12 residues. The CDR3 protein is CASSAQGAGYTF. DNA of the CDR3: TGTGCCAGCAGTGCACAGGGGGCTGGCTACACCTTC.

This clonotype has a handful of counts. This chain connects TRBV9 to TRBJ2-7, with D perhaps matching TRBD2 (6 bases). CDR1 SGDLS and CDR2 YYNGEE come from the germline V gene. Trimming left V 4 bases short and J 2 bases short, with 13 bases between. The CDR3 spans 14 residues. Here the CDR3 reads CASSPRDSAYEQYF. The CDR3 DNA is TGTGCCAGCAGCCCCCGGGACTCTGCCTACGAGCAGTACTTC.

This chain connects TRBV27 to TRBJ2-5; possible D gene TRBD2, 6 bases. The CDR3 has 13 amino acids. Germline assignment: CDR1 MNHEY and CDR2 SMNVEV (reference sequence). V was pared by 4 bases and J by 9 bases, with 15 bases between. CDR3 sequence: CASSSPLGGAQYF. As DNA, the CDR3 is TGTGCCAGCAGTTCACCCCTCGGAGGGGCCCAGTACTTC.